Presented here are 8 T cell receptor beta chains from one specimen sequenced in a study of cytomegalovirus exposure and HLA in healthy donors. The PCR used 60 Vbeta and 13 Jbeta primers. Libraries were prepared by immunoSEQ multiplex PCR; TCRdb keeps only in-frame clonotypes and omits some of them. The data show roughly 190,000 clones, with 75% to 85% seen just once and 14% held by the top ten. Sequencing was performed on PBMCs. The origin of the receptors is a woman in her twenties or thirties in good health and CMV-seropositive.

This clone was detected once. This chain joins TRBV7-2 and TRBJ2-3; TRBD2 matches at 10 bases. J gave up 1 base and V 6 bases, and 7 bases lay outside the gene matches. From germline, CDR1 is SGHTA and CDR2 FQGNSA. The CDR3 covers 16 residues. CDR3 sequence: CASRRNLAGGTDTQYF. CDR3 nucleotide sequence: TGTGCCAGCAGACGAAATCTAGCGGGAGGCACAGATACGCAGTATTTT.

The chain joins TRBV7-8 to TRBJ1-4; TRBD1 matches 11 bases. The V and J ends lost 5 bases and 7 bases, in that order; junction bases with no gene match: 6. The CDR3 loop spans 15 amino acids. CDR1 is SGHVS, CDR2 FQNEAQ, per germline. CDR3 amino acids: CASSTDRGRVEKLFF. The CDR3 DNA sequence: TGTGCCAGCAGCACGGACAGGGGGCGGGTTGAAAAACTGTTTTTT. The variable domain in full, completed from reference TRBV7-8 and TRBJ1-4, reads GAGVSQSPRYKVAKRGQDVALRCDPISGHVSLFWYQQALGQGPEFLTYFQNEAQLDKSGLPSDRFFAERPEGSVSTLKIQRTQQEDSAVYLCASSTDRGRVEKLFFGSGTQLSVL.

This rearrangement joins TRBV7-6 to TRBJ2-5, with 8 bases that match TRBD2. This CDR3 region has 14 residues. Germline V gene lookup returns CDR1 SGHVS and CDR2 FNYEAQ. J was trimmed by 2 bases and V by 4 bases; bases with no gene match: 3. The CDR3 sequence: CASSSAGGQETQYF. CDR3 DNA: TGTGCCAGCAGCTCTGCGGGGGGTCAAGAGACCCAGTACTTC.

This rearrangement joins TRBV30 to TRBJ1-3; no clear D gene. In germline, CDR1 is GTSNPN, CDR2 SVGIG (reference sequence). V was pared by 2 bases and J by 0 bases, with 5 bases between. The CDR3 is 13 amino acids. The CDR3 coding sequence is TGTGCCTGGAGTCACAGCTCTGGAAACACCATATATTTT. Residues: CAWSHSSGNTIYF.

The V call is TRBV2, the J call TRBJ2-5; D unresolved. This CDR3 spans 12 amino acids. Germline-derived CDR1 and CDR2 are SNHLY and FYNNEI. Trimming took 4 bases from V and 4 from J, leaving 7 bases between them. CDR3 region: CASSGATETQYF. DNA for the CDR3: TGTGCCAGCAGTGGGGCAACAGAGACCCAGTACTTC.

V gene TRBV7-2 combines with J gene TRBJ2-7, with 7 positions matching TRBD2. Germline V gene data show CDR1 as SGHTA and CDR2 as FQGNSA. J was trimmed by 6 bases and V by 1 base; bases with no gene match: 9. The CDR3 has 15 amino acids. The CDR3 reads CASSLGGGVAGEQYF. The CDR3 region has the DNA TGTGCCAGCAGCTTAGGGGGGGGAGTGGCGGGCGAGCAGTACTTC.

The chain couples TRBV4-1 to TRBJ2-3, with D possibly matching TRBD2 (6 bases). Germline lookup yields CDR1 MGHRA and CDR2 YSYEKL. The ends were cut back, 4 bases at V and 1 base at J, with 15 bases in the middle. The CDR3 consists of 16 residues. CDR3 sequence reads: CASSPTNGGGTDTQYF. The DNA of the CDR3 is TGCGCCAGCAGCCCTACCAACGGCGGGGGCACAGATACGCAGTATTTT.

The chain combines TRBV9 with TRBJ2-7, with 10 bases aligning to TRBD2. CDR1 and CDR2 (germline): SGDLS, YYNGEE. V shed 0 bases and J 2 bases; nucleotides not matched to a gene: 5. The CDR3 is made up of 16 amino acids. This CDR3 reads CASSVAGSGGPYEQYF. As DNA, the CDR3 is TGTGCCAGCAGCGTAGCCGGTAGCGGGGGGCCCTACGAGCAGTACTTC.